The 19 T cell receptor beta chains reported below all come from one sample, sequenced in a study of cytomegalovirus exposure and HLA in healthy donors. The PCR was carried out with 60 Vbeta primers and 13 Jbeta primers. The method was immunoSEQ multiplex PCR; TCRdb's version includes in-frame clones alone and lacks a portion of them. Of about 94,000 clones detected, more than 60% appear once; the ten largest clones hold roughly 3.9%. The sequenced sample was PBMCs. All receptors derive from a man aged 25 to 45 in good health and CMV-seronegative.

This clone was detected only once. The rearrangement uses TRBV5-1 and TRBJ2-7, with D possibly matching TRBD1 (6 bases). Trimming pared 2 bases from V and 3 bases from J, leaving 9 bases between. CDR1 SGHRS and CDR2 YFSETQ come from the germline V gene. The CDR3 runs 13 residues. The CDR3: CASSFTRGYEQYF. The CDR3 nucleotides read TGCGCCAGCAGCTTTACCAGGGGCTACGAGCAGTACTTC.

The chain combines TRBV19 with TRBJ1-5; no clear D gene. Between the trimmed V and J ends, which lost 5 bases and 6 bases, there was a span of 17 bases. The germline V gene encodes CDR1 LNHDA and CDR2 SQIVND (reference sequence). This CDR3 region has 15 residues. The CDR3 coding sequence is TGTGCCAGTAGTTCGTTCGGGGAAGGAGGTCAGCCCCAGCATTTT. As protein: CASSSFGEGGQPQHF.

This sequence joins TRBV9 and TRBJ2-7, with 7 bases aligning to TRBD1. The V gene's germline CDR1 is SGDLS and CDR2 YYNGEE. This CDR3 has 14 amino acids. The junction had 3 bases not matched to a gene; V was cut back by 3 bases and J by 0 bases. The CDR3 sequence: CASSATGSSYEQYF. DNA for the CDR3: TGTGCCAGCAGCGCGACAGGGAGCTCCTACGAGCAGTACTTC.

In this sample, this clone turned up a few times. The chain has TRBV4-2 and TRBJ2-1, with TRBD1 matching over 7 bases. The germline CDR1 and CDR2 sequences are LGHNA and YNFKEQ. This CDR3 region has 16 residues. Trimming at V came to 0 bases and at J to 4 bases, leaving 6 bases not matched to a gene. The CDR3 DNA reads TGTGCCAGCAGCCAAGATGGACAGGAGAAGTACAATGAGCAGTTCTTC. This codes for CASSQDGQEKYNEQFF.

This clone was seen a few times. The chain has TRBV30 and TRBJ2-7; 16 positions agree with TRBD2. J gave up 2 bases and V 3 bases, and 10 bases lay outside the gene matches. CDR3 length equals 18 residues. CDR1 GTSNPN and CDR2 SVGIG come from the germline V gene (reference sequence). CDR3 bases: TGTGCCTGGAGCGGGACTAGCGGGAGGGCCTTCAGCCCCTACGAGCAGTACTTC. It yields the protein CAWSGTSGRAFSPYEQYF.

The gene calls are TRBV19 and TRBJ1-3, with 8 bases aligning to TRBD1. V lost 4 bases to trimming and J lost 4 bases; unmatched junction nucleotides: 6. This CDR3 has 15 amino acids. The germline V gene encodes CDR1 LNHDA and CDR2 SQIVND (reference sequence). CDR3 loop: CASSNFDRGGNTIYF. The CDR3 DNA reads TGTGCCAGTAGTAATTTCGACAGGGGAGGAAACACCATATATTTT.

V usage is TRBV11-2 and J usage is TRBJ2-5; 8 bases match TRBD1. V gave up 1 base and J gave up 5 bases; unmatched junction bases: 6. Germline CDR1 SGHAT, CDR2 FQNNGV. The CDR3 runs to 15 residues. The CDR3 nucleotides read TGTGCCAGCAGCTTAGTATCAGGGGGCGAGGAGACCCAGTACTTC. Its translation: CASSLVSGGEETQYF.

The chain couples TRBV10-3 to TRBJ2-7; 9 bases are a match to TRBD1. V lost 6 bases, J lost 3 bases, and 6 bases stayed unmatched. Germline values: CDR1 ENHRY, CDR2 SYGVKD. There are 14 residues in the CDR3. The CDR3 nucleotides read TGTGCCATCAGGGGACAGGGTCGGGGCTACGAGCAGTACTTC. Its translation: CAIRGQGRGYEQYF.

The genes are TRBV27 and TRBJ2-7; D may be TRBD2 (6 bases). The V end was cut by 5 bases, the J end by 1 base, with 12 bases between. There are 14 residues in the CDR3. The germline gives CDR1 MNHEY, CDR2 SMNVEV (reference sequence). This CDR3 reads CASSPRGMSYEQYF. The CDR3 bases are TGTGCCAGCAGTCCTCGGGGGATGTCCTACGAGCAGTACTTC.

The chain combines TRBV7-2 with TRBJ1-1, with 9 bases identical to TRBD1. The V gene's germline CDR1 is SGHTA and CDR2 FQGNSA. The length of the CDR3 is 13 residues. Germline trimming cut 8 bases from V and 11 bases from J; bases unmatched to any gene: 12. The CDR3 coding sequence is TGTGCCAGCTTATCAGACAGGGGGAGGCATGCTTTCTTT. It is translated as CASLSDRGRHAFF.

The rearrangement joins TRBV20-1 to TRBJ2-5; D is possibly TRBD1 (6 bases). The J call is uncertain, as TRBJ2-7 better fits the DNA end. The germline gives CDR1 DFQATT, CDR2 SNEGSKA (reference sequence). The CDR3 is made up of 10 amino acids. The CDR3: CSAGRGEQYF. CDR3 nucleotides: TGCAGTGCTGGCAGGGGCGAGCAGTACTTC.

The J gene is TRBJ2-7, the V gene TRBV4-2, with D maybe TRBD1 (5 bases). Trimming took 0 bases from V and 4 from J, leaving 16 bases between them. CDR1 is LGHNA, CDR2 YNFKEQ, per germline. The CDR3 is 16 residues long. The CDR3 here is CASSQEFMQGNYEQYF. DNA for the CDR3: TGTGCCAGCAGCCAAGAATTCATGCAGGGAAATTACGAGCAGTACTTC.

CDR3 in amino acids: CASSFRQGREQFF. The CDR3 nucleotides are TGTGCCAGCAGCTTCCGACAGGGACGAGAGCAGTTCTTC. This chain links TRBV5-8 with TRBJ2-1; 7 nucleotides align to TRBD1. CDR3 length: 13 residues. Germline loops: CDR1 SGHTS, CDR2 YDEGEE. V dropped 2 bases and J dropped 10; count of bases not matched to a gene: 6.

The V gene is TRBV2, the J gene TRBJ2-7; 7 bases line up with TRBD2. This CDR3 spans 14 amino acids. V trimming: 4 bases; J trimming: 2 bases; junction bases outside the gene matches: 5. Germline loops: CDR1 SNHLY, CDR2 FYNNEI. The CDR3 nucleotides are TGTGCCAGCAGTGTACCTAGCGGACCCTACGAGCAGTACTTC. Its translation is CASSVPSGPYEQYF.

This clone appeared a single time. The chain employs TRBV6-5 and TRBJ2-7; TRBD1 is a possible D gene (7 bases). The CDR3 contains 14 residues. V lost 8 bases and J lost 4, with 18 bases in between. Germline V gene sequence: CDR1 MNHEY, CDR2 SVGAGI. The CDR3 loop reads CASSQGEEGYEQYF. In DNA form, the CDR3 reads TGTGCCAGCTCCCAGGGGGAGGAAGGATACGAGCAGTACTTC.

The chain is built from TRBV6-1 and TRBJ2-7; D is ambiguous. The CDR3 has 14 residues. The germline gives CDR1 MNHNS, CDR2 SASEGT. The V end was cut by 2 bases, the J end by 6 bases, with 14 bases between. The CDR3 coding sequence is TGTGCCAGCAGTGAACTGGGTATAAGAGGCGAGCAGTACTTC. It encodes CASSELGIRGEQYF.

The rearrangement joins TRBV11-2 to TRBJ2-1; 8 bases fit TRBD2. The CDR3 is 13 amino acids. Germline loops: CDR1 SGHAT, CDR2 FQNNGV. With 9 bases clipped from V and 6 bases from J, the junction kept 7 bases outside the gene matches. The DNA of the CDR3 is TGTGCCAGGCGGACTAGCAAGAGCAATGAGCAGTTCTTC. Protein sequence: CARRTSKSNEQFF. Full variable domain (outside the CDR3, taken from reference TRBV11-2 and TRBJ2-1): EAGVAQSPRYKIIEKRQSVAFWCNPISGHATLYWYQQILGQGPKLLIQFQNNGVVDDSQLPKDRFSAERLKGVDSTLKIQPAKLEDSAVYLCARRTSKSNEQFFGPGTRLTVL.

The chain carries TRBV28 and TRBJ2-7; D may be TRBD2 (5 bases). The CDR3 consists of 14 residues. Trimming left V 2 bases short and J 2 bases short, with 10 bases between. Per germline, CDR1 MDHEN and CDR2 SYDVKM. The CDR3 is CASSLRRLPYEQYF. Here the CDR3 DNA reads TGTGCCAGCAGTTTACGGAGGTTACCCTACGAGCAGTACTTC.

The CDR3 DNA reads as TGTGCCAGCAGCCAGCGTCTCCCTTTAACCTACAATGAGCAGTTCTTC. It specifies CASSQRLPLTYNEQFF. The V gene is TRBV7-9, the J gene TRBJ2-1; unclear D gene. Germline loops: CDR1 SEHNR, CDR2 FQNEAQ (reference sequence). The CDR3 extends over 16 amino acids. Trimming stripped 5 bases from V and 2 bases from J, with 16 bases between.